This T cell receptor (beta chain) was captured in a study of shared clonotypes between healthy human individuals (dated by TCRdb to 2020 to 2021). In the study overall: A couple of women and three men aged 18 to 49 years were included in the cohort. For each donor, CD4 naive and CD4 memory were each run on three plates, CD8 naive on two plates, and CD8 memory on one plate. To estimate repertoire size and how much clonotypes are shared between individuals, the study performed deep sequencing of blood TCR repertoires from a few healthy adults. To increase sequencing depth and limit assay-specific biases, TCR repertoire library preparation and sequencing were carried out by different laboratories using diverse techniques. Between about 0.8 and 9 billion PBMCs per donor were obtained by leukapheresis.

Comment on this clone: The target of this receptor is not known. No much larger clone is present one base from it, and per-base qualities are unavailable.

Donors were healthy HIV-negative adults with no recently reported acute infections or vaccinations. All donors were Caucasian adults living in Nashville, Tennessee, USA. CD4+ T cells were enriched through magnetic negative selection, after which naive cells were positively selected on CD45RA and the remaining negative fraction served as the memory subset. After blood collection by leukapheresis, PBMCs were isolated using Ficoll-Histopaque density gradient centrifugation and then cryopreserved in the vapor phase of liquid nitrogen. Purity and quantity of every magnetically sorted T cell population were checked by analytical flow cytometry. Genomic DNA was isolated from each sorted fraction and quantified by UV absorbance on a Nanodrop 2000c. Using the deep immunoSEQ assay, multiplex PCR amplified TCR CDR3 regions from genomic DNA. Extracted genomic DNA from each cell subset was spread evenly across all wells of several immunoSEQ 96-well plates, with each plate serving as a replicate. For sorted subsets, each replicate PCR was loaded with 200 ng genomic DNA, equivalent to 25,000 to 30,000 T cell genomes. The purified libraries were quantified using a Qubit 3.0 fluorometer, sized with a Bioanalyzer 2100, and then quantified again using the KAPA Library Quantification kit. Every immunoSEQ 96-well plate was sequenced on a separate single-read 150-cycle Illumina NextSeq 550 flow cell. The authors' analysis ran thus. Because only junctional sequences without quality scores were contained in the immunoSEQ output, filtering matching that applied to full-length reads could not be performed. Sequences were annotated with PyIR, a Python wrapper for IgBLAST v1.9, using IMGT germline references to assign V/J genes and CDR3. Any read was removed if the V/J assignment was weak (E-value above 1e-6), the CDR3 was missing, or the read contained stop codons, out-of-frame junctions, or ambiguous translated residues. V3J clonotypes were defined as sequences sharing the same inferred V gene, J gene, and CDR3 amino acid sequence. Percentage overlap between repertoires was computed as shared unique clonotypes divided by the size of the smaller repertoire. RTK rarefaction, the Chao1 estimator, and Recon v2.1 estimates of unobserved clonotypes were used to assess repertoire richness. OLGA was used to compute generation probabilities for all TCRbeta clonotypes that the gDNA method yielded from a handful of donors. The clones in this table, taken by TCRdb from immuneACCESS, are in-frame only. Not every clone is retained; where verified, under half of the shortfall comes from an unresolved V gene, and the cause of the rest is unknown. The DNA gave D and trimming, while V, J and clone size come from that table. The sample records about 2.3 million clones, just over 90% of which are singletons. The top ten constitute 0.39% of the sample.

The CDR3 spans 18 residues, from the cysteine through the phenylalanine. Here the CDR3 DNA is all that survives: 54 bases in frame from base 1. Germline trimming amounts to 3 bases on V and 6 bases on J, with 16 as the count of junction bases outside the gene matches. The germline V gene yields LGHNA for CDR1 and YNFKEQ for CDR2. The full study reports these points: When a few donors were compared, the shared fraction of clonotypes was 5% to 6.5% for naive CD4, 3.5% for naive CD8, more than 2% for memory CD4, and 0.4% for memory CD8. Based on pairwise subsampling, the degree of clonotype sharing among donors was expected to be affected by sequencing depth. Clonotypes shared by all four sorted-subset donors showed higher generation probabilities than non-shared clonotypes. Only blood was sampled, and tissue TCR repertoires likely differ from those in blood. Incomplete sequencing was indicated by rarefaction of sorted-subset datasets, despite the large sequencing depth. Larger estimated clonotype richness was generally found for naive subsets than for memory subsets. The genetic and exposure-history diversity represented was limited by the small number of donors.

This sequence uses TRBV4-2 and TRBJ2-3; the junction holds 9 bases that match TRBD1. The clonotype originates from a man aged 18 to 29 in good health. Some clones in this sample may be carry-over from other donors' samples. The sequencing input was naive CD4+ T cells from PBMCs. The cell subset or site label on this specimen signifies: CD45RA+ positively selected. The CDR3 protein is CASSQDPGGTGRVDTQYF. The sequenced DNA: TGTGCCAGCAGCCAGGACCCCGGCGGGACAGGGAGGGTGGATACGCAGTATTTT.